Below are 32 T cell receptor beta chains sequenced from a single sample in a study of beta chain features in type 1 diabetes. The study reverse transcribed the entire isolated RNA, so it sequenced expressed TCRB transcripts. Profiled with immunoSEQ multiplex PCR; TCRdb holds only in-frame clones, not every one. The sample holds about 620,000 clones, roughly 16% seen once. Material for sequencing was naive CD4+ T cells from blood. Every receptor here comes from a man in his late teens or twenties in good health.

This clone was detected only a few times. The genes are TRBV15 and TRBJ1-1; 7 bases align to TRBD1. Unmatched junction bases numbered 5, after V lost 0 bases and J lost 4 bases. This CDR3 is 15 amino acids long. Germline V gene data show CDR1 as LNHNV and CDR2 as YYDKDF (reference sequence). The CDR3 nucleotides are TGTGCCACCAGCAGAGATCGGACAGGAAGCACTGAAGCTTTCTTT. Its translation: CATSRDRTGSTEAFF.

The chain couples TRBV6-5 to TRBJ2-7; D not resolved. V lost 0 bases, J lost 6 bases, and 12 bases lay in between. Germline values: CDR1 MNHEY, CDR2 SVGAGI. CDR3 length: 14 amino acids. The DNA for the CDR3 is TGTGCCAGCAGTTACTCGGGAAGGAAATCCGAGCAGTACTTC. It specifies CASSYSGRKSEQYF.

This clone was seen more than once but under ten times. The rearrangement uses TRBV7-2 and TRBJ2-7; D ambiguous. CDR1 is SGHTA and CDR2 is FQGNSA in the germline V gene. Trimming stripped 5 bases from V and 0 bases from J, with 14 bases between. The CDR3 has 15 residues. CDR3: CASSGAAGRSYEQYF. As DNA, the CDR3 is TGTGCCAGCAGCGGCGCGGCAGGCCGCTCCTACGAGCAGTACTTC. Full variable domain (remainder filled in from reference TRBV7-2 and TRBJ2-7): GAGVSQSPSNKVTEKGKDVELRCDPISGHTALYWYRQSLGQGLEFLIYFQGNSAPDKSGLPSDRFSAERTGGSVSTLTIQRTQQEDSAVYLCASSGAAGRSYEQYFGPGTRLTVT.

This clone was counted between two and nine times. V gene TRBV4-3 combines with J gene TRBJ2-3; no firm D call. The germline CDR1 and CDR2 sequences are LGHNA and YSLEER. Trimming took off 1 base at V and 2 bases at J, with 10 bases between the two ends. This CDR3 spans 15 amino acids. CDR3 region: CASSQAKGFTDTQYF. The DNA of the CDR3 is TGCGCCAGCAGCCAAGCAAAAGGGTTCACAGATACGCAGTATTTT.

The rearrangement uses TRBV5-4 and TRBJ2-7; 9 bases align to TRBD1. This CDR3 has 14 residues. Germline trimming cut 4 bases from V and 0 bases from J; bases unmatched to any gene: 2. CDR1 SGHNT and CDR2 YYREEE come from the germline V gene (reference sequence). The chain's CDR3 is CASSEDRGSYEQYF. The DNA of the CDR3 is TGTGCCAGCAGCGAGGACAGGGGCTCCTACGAGCAGTACTTC.

This clone has a handful of counts. One end of the junction does not line up with germline, which may come from a read error. The chain uses TRBV11-2 and TRBJ2-1; possible D gene TRBD1, 6 bases. This CDR3 contains 15 residues. The germline CDR1 and CDR2 sequences are SGHAT and FQNNGV. CDR3 residues: CASTKSRWDTFMNVF. The CDR3 DNA sequence: TGTGCCAGCACCAAATCCCGCTGGGACACGTTTATGAACGTCTTC.

The table lists this clone with a few counts. The chain joins TRBV19 to TRBJ2-2; 9 bases agree with TRBD1. The CDR3 runs 15 residues. The V segment lost 4 bases and the J segment 4 bases; nucleotides outside the gene matches: 4. Germline CDR1 LNHDA, CDR2 SQIVND (reference sequence). This CDR3 is CASSRRTGVTGELFF. CDR3 coding DNA: TGTGCCAGTAGTAGAAGGACAGGGGTCACCGGGGAGCTGTTTTTT.

The chain uses TRBV4-3 and TRBJ2-7; D is unresolved. Trimming cost V 1 base and J 5 bases, with 9 bases left between them. This CDR3 has 13 amino acids. The germline gives CDR1 LGHNA, CDR2 YSLEER. The CDR3 sequence is CASSQVYSDEQYF. In DNA, the CDR3 is TGCGCCAGCAGCCAAGTATACAGCGACGAGCAGTACTTC.

The table lists this clone with a few counts. This chain joins TRBV7-6 and TRBJ2-3; 14 nucleotides agree with TRBD2. V was pared by 0 bases and J by 4 bases, with 3 bases of the junction left unmatched. The CDR3 is 17 amino acids. CDR1 and CDR2 from the germline V gene are SGHVS and FNYEAQ. CDR3 coding DNA: TGTGCCAGCAGCTTAGCTCCGACTAGCGGGGGGGCAGATACGCAGTATTTT. As protein: CASSLAPTSGGADTQYF.

V is TRBV19 and J is TRBJ2-7; D remains unclear. The V end was cut by 7 bases, the J end by 0 bases, with 13 bases between. The CDR3 covers 14 residues. Germline assignment: CDR1 LNHDA and CDR2 SQIVND (reference sequence). The CDR3 here is CASNGILSSYEQYF. As DNA, the CDR3 is TGTGCCAGTAACGGAATACTAAGCTCCTACGAGCAGTACTTC.

Points on this clone: The same CDR3 is also encoded by other DNA sequences in this sample. The V gene is TRBV18, the J gene TRBJ2-5, with D possibly being TRBD2 (6 bases). CDR3 length: 13 residues. The germline V and J ends were trimmed by 3 bases and 4 bases, with 9 bases remaining between them. Germline CDR1 reads KGHSH; CDR2 reads LQKENI. For the CDR3, the DNA is TGTGCCAGCTCACCGGGACTCCGAGAGACCCAGTACTTC. Translated, it gives CASSPGLRETQYF.

The chain uses TRBV6-5 and TRBJ2-7; possibly TRBD2 for D (5 bases). Per germline, CDR1 MNHEY and CDR2 SVGAGI. This CDR3 has 13 amino acids. V was clipped by 7 bases and J by 4 bases, with 14 bases between them. CDR3 in amino acids: CASTLTPGYEQYF. DNA of the CDR3: TGTGCCAGCACCCTTACACCGGGGTACGAGCAGTACTTC.

The DNA of the CDR3 is TGTGCCAGCTCCGGACAGGCTCCCGTCATGAACACTGAAGCTTTCTTT. Encoded protein: CASSGQAPVMNTEAFF. The chain has TRBV7-9 and TRBJ1-1, with 7 bases lining up with TRBD1. This CDR3 comprises 16 residues. Trimming took 8 bases from V and 0 from J; bases not matched to a gene: 12. From germline, CDR1 is SEHNR and CDR2 FQNEAQ (reference sequence).

The V gene is TRBV7-2, the J gene TRBJ1-5, with D unresolved. This CDR3 is built from 13 residues. V lost 1 base, J lost 10 bases, and 11 bases lay in between. Germline V gene sequence: CDR1 SGHTA, CDR2 FQGNSA. The CDR3 loop is CASSLGAGYPQHF. As DNA, the CDR3 is TGTGCCAGCAGCTTAGGGGCCGGGTACCCCCAGCATTTT. Drawing the rest from reference TRBV7-2 and TRBJ1-5, the complete variable domain is GAGVSQSPSNKVTEKGKDVELRCDPISGHTALYWYRQSLGQGLEFLIYFQGNSAPDKSGLPSDRFSAERTGGSVSTLTIQRTQQEDSAVYLCASSLGAGYPQHFGDGTRLSIL.

The chain has TRBV4-3 and TRBJ2-1; tentative D call: TRBD2 (6 bases). The V and J ends lost 0 bases and 15 bases respectively, with 21 bases between them. Germline V CDR1 and CDR2: LGHNA, YSLEER. CDR3 length: 15 amino acids. For the CDR3, the DNA is TGCGCCAGCAGCCAAGATCGAGTGGTAGCGGAGAGGCGGTTCTTC. Its translation: CASSQDRVVAERRFF.

This clone was observed a handful of times. V is TRBV5-1 and J is TRBJ2-3; 8 bases fit TRBD1. CDR1 and CDR2 (germline): SGHRS, YFSETQ. Losses at the gene ends were 4 bases for V and 7 bases for J; bases not matched to a gene: 11. The CDR3 runs 15 residues. The CDR3 protein is CASSDTTGARNTQYF. The CDR3 DNA is TGCGCCAGCAGCGACACGACAGGGGCCAGGAATACGCAGTATTTT. The variable domain in full, with the rest retrieved from reference TRBV5-1 and TRBJ2-3, is KAGVTQTPRYLIKTRGQQVTLSCSPISGHRSVSWYQQTPGQGLQFLFEYFSETQRNKGNFPGRFSGRQFSNSRSEMNVSTLELGDSALYLCASSDTTGARNTQYFGPGTRLTVL.

This clone showed up just a few times. The V and J genes are TRBV5-1 and TRBJ2-1; D perhaps matches TRBD2 (6 bases). V was shortened by 7 bases and J by 5 bases, with 13 bases between the two germline ends. CDR1 and CDR2 (germline): SGHRS, YFSETQ. The CDR3 extends over 13 amino acids. The CDR3 sequence: CASGSGLNNEQFF. The CDR3 DNA reads TGCGCCAGCGGGAGCGGGCTAAACAATGAGCAGTTCTTC.

The J gene is TRBJ1-4, the V gene TRBV5-1; unclear D gene. In germline, CDR1 is SGHRS, CDR2 YFSETQ. V dropped 4 bases and J dropped 3 bases, with 13 bases sitting between them. CDR3 length: 15 residues. The CDR3: CASSGSWTANEKLFF. In nucleotides, the CDR3 is TGCGCCAGCAGCGGATCTTGGACGGCTAATGAAAAACTGTTTTTT.

The V call is TRBV2, the J call TRBJ2-2; the D gene is possibly TRBD1 (6 bases). CDR3 length: 12 residues. Trimming pared 5 bases from V and 6 bases from J, leaving 7 bases between. Germline CDR1 and CDR2: SNHLY and FYNNEI. CDR3 coding DNA: TGTGCCAGCAGTTCAGGGGCCGGGGAGCTGTTTTTT. It yields the protein CASSSGAGELFF.

This clone was counted only a few times. The genes are TRBV29-1 and TRBJ2-3; D possibly corresponds to TRBD1 (5 bases). This CDR3 comprises 14 residues. CDR1 SQVTM and CDR2 ANQGSEA come from the germline V gene. The V end was cut by 3 bases, the J end by 1 base, with 11 bases between. The CDR3 loop is CSVEKGLGTDTQYF. CDR3 DNA: TGCAGCGTTGAGAAGGGGTTAGGCACAGATACGCAGTATTTT.

The sample holds one count of this clone. The chain recombines TRBV5-1 with TRBJ1-1, with no clear D. Germline values: CDR1 SGHRS, CDR2 YFSETQ. Trimming left V 4 bases short and J 0 bases short, with 13 bases between. This CDR3 spans 15 amino acids. Here the CDR3 reads CASSRVQGVNTEAFF. DNA for the CDR3: TGCGCCAGCAGCAGGGTCCAAGGAGTGAACACTGAAGCTTTCTTT.

This clone was counted between two and nine times. V gene TRBV5-1 combines with J gene TRBJ1-2; TRBD1 matches 7 bases. The V and J ends lost 3 bases and 4 bases, in that order; junction bases with no gene match: 6. The CDR3 spans 14 residues. CDR1 and CDR2 from the germline V gene are SGHRS and YFSETQ. CDR3 residues: CASSSQGQSYGYTF. The DNA of the CDR3 is TGCGCCAGCAGCTCACAGGGACAGTCCTATGGCTACACCTTC.

A few counts support this clone. The chain carries TRBV29-1 and TRBJ2-3, with D perhaps matching TRBD2 (7 bases). Germline assignment: CDR1 SQVTM and CDR2 ANQGSEA. The V gene lost 6 bases and the J gene lost 8 bases, with 15 bases spanning the gap. CDR3 length equals 12 residues. This chain's CDR3 is CSVGAGEGTQYF. CDR3 bases: TGCAGCGTCGGAGCAGGGGAGGGTACGCAGTATTTT.

This clone appeared a few times. The V call is TRBV11-2, the J call TRBJ1-1; TRBD1 matches 7 bases. Trimming at V came to 5 bases and at J to 3 bases, leaving 9 bases not matched to a gene. The V gene's germline CDR1 is SGHAT and CDR2 FQNNGV. The CDR3 covers 15 residues. CDR3: CASSGIRGRDTEAFF. The CDR3 bases are TGTGCCAGCAGCGGGATAAGGGGGCGGGACACTGAAGCTTTCTTT.

The chain links TRBV18 to TRBJ1-1; D not certain. CDR1 KGHSH and CDR2 LQKENI come from the germline V gene. The CDR3 has 11 residues. V was pared by 6 bases and J by 6 bases, with 8 bases between. The CDR3 reads CASSSGSEAFF. The CDR3, as DNA: TGTGCCAGCTCTTCGGGGTCTGAAGCTTTCTTT.

A few counts support this clone. J is TRBJ1-1 and V is TRBV19; D is undetermined. The CDR3 loop spans 15 amino acids. Germline-derived CDR1 and CDR2 are LNHDA and SQIVND (reference sequence). Trimming removed 5 bases at V and 2 bases at J, with 15 bases between. DNA of the CDR3: TGTGCCAGTAGTTCTCGACCAGGCACTAACACTGAAGCTTTCTTT. Its translation is CASSSRPGTNTEAFF.

V gene TRBV29-1 combines with J gene TRBJ1-4; 10 nucleotides line up with TRBD1. Germline-derived CDR1 and CDR2 are SQVTM and ANQGSEA. CDR3 size: 13 residues. The V segment lost 7 bases and the J segment 5 bases; nucleotides outside the gene matches: 4. CDR3 amino acids: CSATDRGNEKLFF. CDR3 coding DNA: TGCAGCGCGACGGACAGGGGGAATGAAAAACTGTTTTTT.

The chain combines TRBV6-5 with TRBJ2-2; no reliable D call. This CDR3 comprises 14 residues. CDR1 is MNHEY and CDR2 is SVGAGI in the germline V gene. Trimming cost V 4 bases and J 1 base, with 7 bases left between them. CDR3 nucleotides: TGTGCCAGCAGTTCCTCAGGGAACACCGGGGAGCTGTTTTTT. Residues: CASSSSGNTGELFF.

Details on this clone: This same CDR3 is encoded by further DNA sequences in the sample. The J gene is TRBJ2-7, the V gene TRBV15; the D gene is possibly TRBD1 (5 bases). The CDR3 contains 12 residues. V shed 3 bases and J shed 6 bases, with 9 bases lying between them. Germline CDR1 LNHNV, CDR2 YYDKDF (reference sequence). This CDR3 is CATSRDRGEQYF. The CDR3 bases are TGTGCCACCAGCAGGGATAGGGGCGAGCAGTACTTC.

This clone occurred a few times. The V gene is TRBV5-1, the J gene TRBJ2-7; unclear D gene. This CDR3 has 14 amino acids. The germline V and J ends were trimmed by 2 bases and 1 base, with 10 bases remaining between them. Germline V CDR1 and CDR2: SGHRS, YFSETQ. CDR3 nucleotides: TGCGCCAGCAGCTTATTTGACTTTTCCTACGAGCAGTACTTC. This encodes CASSLFDFSYEQYF.

The gene calls are TRBV7-9 and TRBJ2-5; 8 nucleotides match TRBD2. Germline-derived CDR1 and CDR2 are SEHNR and FQNEAQ (reference sequence). Trimming took 6 bases from V and 5 from J; bases not matched to a gene: 11. The CDR3 covers 15 residues. The CDR3 DNA is TGTGCCAGCAGTTTTCGGCCTACGGGAGGGGAGACCCAGTACTTC. Translation gives CASSFRPTGGETQYF.

Only a few counts were recorded for this clone. The rearrangement joins TRBV5-1 to TRBJ2-7, with D perhaps TRBD2 (5 bases). CDR3 length: 15 amino acids. Germline assignment: CDR1 SGHRS and CDR2 YFSETQ. Trimming stripped 0 bases from V and 2 bases from J, with 12 bases between. CDR3 loop: CASSLERTGTYEQYF. The CDR3 DNA reads TGCGCCAGCAGCTTGGAAAGGACGGGAACCTACGAGCAGTACTTC.